Detailed here is one T cell receptor (beta chain). The antigen is not known. Germline lookup yields CDR1 MNHNS and CDR2 SASEGT. This CDR3 has 20 residues. J lost 5 bases, V lost 6 bases, and 23 bases had no gene match. These data belong to a study of blood T cells in healthy people across ages. General study points: Researchers deemed the diversity estimates from one million T cells underestimates.

Next came a second PCR, run for about 6 to 12 cycles, which used a sample-barcoded 5' primer along with a J-beta primer mix. Each cDNA molecule was tagged by a template-switch adaptor with 12 random nucleotides. TCRdb independently ran MiXCR on the 5' RACE reads; one entry per CDR3 protein. The sample carries roughly 560,000 distinct CDR3 sequences, 20% to 30% recorded once. The sample was also reused in another study, on T cells of mothers and their children. As that report states: According to the study, all extracted RNA entered cDNA synthesis at about 1.6 ug per 15 ul.

The receptor was derived from a boy aged 5 to 17 in good health. This chain joins TRBV6-1 and TRBJ2-4; 9 bases fit TRBD1. Sequencing was carried out using blood. The CDR3, as DNA: TGTGCCAGCAGCCACGCCCGGAACAGGGGGCGAAGAGGTGGTGAAAACATTCAGTACTTC. It translates to CASSHARNRGRRGGENIQYF.